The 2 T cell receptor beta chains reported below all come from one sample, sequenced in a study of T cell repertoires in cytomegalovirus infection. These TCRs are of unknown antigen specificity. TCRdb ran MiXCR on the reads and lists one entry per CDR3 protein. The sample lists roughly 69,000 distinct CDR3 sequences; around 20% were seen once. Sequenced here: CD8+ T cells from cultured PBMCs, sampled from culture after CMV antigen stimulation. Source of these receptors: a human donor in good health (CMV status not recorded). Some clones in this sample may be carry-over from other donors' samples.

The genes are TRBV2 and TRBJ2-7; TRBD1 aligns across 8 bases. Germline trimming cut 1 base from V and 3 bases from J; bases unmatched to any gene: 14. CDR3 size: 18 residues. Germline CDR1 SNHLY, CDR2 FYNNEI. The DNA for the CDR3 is TGTGCCAGCAGTGAAGAGGACAGGGCTACTGGATCTCTCTACGAGCAGTACTTC. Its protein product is CASSEEDRATGSLYEQYF.

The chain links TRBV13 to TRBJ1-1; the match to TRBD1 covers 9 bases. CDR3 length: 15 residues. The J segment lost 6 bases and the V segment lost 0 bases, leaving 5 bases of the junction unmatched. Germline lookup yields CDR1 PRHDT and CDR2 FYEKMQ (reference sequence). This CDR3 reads CASSLGRDRAPEAFF. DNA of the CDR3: TGTGCCAGCAGCTTAGGCCGGGACAGGGCTCCTGAAGCTTTCTTT.